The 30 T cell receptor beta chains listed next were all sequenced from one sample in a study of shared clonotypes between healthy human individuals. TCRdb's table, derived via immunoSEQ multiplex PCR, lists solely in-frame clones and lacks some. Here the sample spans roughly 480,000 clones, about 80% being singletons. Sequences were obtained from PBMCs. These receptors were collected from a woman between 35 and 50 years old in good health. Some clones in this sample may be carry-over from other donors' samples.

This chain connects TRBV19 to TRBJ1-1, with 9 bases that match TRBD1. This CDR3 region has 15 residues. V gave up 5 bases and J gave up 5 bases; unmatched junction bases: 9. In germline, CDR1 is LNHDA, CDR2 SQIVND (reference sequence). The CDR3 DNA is TGTGCCAGTAGTCCAAGGACAGGGGACGGGACTGAAGCTTTCTTT. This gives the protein CASSPRTGDGTEAFF.

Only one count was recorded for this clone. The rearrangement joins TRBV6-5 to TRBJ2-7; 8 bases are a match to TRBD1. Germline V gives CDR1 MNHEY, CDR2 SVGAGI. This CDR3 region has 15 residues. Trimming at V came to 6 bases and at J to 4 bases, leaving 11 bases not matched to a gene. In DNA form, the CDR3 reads TGTGCCAGCAGCCGCGACAGGGGCACCTTTTACGAGCAGTACTTC. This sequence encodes CASSRDRGTFYEQYF.

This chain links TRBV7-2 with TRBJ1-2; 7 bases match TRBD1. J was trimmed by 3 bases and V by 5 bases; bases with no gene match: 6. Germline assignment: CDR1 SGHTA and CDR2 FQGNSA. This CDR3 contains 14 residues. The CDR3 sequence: CASSPQTGDYGYTF. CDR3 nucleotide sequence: TGTGCCAGCAGCCCCCAAACAGGGGACTATGGCTACACCTTC.

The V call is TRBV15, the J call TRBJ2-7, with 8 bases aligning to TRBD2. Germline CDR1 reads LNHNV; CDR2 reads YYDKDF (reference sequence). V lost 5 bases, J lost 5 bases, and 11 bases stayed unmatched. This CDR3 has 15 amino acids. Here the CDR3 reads CATSLMGAGVHEQYF. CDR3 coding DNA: TGTGCCACCAGCCTCATGGGAGCGGGAGTCCACGAGCAGTACTTC.

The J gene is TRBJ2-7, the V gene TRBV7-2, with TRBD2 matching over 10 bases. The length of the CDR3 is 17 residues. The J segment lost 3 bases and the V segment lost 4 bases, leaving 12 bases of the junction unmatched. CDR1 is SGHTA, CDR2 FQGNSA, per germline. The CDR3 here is CASSYSAPAGGGYEQYF. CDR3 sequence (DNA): TGTGCCAGCAGCTACTCGGCCCCAGCGGGGGGGGGCTACGAGCAGTACTTC.

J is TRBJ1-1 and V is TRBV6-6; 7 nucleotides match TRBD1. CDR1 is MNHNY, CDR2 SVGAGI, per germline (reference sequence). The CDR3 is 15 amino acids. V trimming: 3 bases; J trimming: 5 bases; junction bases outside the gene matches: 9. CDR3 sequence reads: CASSYQGSGGTEAFF. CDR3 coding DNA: TGTGCCAGCAGTTATCAGGGATCAGGGGGAACTGAAGCTTTCTTT.

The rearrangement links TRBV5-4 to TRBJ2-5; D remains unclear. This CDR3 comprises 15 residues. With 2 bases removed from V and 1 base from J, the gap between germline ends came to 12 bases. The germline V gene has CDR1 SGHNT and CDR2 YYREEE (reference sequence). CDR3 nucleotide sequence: TGTGCCAGCAGCTTAGAAGGGCCCGGCCAAGAGACCCAGTACTTC. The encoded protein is CASSLEGPGQETQYF. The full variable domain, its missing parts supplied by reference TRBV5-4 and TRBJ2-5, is ETGVTQSPTHLIKTRGQQVTLRCSSQSGHNTVSWYQQALGQGPQFIFQYYREEENGRGNFPPRFSGLQFPNYSSELNVNALELDDSALYLCASSLEGPGQETQYFGPGTRLLVL.

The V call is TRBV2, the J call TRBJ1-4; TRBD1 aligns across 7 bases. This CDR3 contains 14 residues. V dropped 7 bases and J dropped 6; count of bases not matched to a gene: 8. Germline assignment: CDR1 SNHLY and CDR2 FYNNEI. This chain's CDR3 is CASKGTVNDEKLFF. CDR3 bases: TGTGCCAGCAAAGGGACAGTAAATGATGAAAAACTGTTTTTT. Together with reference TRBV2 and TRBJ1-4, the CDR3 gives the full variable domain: EPEVTQTPSHQVTQMGQEVILRCVPISNHLYFYWYRQILGQKVEFLVSFYNNEISEKSEIFDDQFSVERPDGSNFTLKIRSTKLEDSAMYFCASKGTVNDEKLFFGSGTQLSVL.

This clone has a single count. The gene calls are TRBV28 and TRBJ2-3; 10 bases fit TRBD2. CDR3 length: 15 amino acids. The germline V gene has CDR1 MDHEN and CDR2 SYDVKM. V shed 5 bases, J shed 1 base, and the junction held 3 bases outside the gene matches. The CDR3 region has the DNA TGTGCCAGCAGTCCCACTAGCGGGGGCACAGATACGCAGTATTTT. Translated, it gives CASSPTSGGTDTQYF.

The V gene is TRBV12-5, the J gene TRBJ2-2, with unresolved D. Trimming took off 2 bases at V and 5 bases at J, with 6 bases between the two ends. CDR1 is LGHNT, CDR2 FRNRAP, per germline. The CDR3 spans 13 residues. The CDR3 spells CASGLSGTGELFF. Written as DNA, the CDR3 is TGTGCTAGTGGTTTGTCGGGTACCGGGGAGCTGTTTTTT.

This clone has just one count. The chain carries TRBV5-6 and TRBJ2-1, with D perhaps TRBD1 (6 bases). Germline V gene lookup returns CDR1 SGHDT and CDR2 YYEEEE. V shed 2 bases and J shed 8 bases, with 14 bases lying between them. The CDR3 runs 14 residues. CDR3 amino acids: CASSLSFRGYEQFF. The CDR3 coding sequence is TGTGCCAGCAGCTTAAGCTTTAGGGGGTATGAGCAGTTCTTC.

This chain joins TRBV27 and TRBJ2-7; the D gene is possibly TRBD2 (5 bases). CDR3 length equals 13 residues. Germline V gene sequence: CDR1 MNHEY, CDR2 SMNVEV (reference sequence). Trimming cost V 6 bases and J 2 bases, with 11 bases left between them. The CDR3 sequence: CASRYDGTYEQYF. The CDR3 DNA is TGTGCCAGCAGATACGACGGGACCTACGAGCAGTACTTC.

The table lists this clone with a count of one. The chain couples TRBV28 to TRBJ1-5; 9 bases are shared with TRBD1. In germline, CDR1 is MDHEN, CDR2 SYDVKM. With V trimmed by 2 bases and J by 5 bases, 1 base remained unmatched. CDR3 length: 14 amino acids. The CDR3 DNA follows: TGTGCCAGCAGTTTAGGGACAGGGTATCAGCCCCAGCATTTT. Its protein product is CASSLGTGYQPQHF. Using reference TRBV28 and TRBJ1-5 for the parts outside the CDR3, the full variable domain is DVKVTQSSRYLVKRTGEKVFLECVQDMDHENMFWYRQDPGLGLRLIYFSYDVKMKEKGDIPEGYSVSREKKERFSLILESASTNQTSMYLCASSLGTGYQPQHFGDGTRLSIL.

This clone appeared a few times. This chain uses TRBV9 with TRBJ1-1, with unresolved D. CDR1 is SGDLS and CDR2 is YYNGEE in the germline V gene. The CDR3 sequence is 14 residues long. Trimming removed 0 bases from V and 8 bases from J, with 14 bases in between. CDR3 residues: CASSVASSAGEAFF. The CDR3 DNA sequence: TGTGCCAGCAGCGTAGCTTCCTCCGCTGGCGAAGCTTTCTTT.

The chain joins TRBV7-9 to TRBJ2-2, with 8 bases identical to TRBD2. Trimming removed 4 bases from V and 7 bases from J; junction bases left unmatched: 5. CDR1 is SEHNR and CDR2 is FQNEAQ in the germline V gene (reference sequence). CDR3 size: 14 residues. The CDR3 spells CASSSSGLNGELFF. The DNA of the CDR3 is TGTGCCAGCAGCTCTAGCGGGCTGAACGGGGAGCTGTTTTTT.

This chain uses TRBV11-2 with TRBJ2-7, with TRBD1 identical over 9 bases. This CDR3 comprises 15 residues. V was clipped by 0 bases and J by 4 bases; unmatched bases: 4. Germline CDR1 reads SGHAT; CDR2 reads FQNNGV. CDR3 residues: CASSLEGQGIYEQYF. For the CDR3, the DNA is TGTGCCAGCAGCTTAGAGGGACAGGGTATTTACGAGCAGTACTTC. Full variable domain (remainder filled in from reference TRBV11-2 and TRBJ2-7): EAGVAQSPRYKIIEKRQSVAFWCNPISGHATLYWYQQILGQGPKLLIQFQNNGVVDDSQLPKDRFSAERLKGVDSTLKIQPAKLEDSAVYLCASSLEGQGIYEQYFGPGTRLTVT.

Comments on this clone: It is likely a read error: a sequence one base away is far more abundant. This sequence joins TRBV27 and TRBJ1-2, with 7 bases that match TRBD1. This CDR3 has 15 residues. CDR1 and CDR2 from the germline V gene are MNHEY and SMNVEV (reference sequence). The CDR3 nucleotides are TGTTCCAGCAGTTTATCGCAGGGGGTGGGCTATGGCTACACCTTC. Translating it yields CSSSLSQGVGYGYTF.

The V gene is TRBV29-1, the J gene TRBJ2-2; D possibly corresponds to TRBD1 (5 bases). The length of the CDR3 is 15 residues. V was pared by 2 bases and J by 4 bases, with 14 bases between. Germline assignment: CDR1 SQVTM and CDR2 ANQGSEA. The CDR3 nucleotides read TGCAGCGTTGAACTACAGGAGCTTCCCACCGGGGAGCTGTTTTTT. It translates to CSVELQELPTGELFF.

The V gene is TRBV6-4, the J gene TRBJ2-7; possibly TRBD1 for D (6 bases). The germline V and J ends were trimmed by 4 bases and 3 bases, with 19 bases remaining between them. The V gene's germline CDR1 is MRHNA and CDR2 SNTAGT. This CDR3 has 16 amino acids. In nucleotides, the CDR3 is TGTGCCAGCAGTGCCCTTGGGGCCCGACAGGACTACGAGCAGTACTTC. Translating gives CASSALGARQDYEQYF.

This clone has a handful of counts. The CDR3 region is CASNRQGGTEAFF. CDR3 nucleotide sequence: TGTGCCAGCAACCGACAGGGCGGGACTGAAGCTTTCTTT. The chain carries TRBV14 and TRBJ1-1; 7 bases are shared with TRBD1. The CDR3 spans 13 residues. CDR1 SGHDN and CDR2 FVKESK come from the germline V gene. V lost 7 bases, J lost 5 bases, and 7 bases stayed unmatched.

The CDR3 reads CASSLYSGRGSTDTQYF. In nucleotides, the CDR3 is TGTGCCAGCAGCTTGTATTCCGGGAGAGGGAGCACAGATACGCAGTATTTT. The rearrangement joins TRBV5-4 to TRBJ2-3, with D possibly matching TRBD2 (6 bases). This CDR3 is built from 17 residues. Germline V CDR1 and CDR2: SGHNT, YYREEE (reference sequence). The germline V and J ends were trimmed by 1 base and 0 bases, with 15 bases remaining between them. The entire variable domain, with the rest obtained from reference TRBV5-4 and TRBJ2-3, is as follows: ETGVTQSPTHLIKTRGQQVTLRCSSQSGHNTVSWYQQALGQGPQFIFQYYREEENGRGNFPPRFSGLQFPNYSSELNVNALELDDSALYLCASSLYSGRGSTDTQYFGPGTRLTVL.

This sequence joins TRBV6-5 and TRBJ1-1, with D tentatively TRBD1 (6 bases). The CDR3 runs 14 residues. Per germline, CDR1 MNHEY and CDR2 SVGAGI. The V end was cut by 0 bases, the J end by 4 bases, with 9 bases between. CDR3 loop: CASSYSQGVTEAFF. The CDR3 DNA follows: TGTGCCAGCAGTTACTCACAGGGTGTCACTGAAGCTTTCTTT.

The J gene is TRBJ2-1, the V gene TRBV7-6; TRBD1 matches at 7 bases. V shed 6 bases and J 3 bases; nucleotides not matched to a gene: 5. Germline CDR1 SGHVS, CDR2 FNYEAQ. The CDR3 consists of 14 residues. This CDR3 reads CASRPGQNYNEQFF. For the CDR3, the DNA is TGTGCCAGCAGGCCGGGACAGAACTACAATGAGCAGTTCTTC.

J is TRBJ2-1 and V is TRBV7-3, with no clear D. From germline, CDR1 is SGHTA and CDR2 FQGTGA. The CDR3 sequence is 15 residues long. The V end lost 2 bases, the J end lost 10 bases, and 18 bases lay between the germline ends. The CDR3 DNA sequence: TGTGCCAGCAGCTTAGATGGCGGCCCCCGAAGAGAGCAGTTCTTC. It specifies CASSLDGGPRREQFF.

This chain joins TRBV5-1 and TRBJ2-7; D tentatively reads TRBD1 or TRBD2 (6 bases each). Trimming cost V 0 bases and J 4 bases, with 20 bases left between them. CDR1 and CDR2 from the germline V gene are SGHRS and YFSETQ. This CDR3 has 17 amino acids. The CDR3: CASSLAPGDIWLYEQYF. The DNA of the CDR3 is TGCGCCAGCAGCTTGGCCCCGGGGGACATCTGGTTGTACGAGCAGTACTTC.

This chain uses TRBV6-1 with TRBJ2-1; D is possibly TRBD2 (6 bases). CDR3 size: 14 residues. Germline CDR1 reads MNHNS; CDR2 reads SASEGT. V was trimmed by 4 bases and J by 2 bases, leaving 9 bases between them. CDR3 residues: CASSVTGAYNEQFF. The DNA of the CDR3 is TGTGCCAGCAGTGTAACGGGAGCCTACAATGAGCAGTTCTTC.

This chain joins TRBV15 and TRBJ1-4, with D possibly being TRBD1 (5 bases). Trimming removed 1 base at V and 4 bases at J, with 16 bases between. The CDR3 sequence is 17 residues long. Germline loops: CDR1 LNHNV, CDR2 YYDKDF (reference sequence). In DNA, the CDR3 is TGTGCCACCAGCAGAGGGGGACTCTCAGGGAGTAATGAAAAACTGTTTTTT. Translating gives CATSRGGLSGSNEKLFF.

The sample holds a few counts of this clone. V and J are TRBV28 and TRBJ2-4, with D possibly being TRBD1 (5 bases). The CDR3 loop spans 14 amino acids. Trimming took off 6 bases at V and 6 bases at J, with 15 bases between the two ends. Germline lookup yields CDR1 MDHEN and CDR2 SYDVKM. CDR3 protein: CASSPPTDTNIQYF. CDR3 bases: TGTGCCAGCAGCCCTCCGACAGATACAAACATTCAGTACTTC.

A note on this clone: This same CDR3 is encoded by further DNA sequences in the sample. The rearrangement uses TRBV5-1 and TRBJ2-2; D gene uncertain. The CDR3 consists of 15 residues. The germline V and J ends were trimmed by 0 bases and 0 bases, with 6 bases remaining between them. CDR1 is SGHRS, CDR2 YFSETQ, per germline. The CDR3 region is CASSLVGSNTGELFF. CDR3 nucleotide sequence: TGCGCCAGCAGCTTGGTGGGTTCGAACACCGGGGAGCTGTTTTTT. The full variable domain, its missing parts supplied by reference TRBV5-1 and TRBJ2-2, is KAGVTQTPRYLIKTRGQQVTLSCSPISGHRSVSWYQQTPGQGLQFLFEYFSETQRNKGNFPGRFSGRQFSNSRSEMNVSTLELGDSALYLCASSLVGSNTGELFFGEGSRLTVL.

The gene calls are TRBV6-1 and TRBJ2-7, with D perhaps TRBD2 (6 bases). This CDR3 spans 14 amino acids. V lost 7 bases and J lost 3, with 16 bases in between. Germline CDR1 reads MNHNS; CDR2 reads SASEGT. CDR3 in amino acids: CASNLASEGYEQYF. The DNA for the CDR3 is TGTGCCAGCAATTTGGCTAGCGAGGGCTACGAGCAGTACTTC.